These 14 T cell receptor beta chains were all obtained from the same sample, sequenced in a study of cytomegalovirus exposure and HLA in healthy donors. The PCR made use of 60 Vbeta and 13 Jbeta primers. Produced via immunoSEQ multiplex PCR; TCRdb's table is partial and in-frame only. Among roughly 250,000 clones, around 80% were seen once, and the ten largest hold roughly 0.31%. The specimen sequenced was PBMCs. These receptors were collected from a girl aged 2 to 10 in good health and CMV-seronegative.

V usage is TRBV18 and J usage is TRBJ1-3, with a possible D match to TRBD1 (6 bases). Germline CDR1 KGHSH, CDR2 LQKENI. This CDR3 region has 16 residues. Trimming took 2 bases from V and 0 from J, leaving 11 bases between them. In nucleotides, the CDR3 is TGTGCCAGCTCACCATCCGAGGACAGCTCTGGAAACACCATATATTTT. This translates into CASSPSEDSSGNTIYF.

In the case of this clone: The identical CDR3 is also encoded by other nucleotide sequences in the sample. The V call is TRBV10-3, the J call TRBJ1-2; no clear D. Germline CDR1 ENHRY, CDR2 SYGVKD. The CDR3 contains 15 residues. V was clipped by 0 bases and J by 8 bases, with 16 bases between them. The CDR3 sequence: CAISESKTRFYGYTF. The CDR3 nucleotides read TGTGCCATCAGTGAGTCCAAAACCCGGTTCTACGGCTACACCTTC.

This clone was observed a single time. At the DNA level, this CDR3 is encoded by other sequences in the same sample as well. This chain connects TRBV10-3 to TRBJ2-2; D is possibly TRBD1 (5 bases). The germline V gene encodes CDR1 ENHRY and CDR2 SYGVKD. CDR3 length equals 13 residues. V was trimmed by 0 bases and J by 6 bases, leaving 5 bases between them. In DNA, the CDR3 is TGTGCCATCAGTGAGTCAGGGGCCGGGGAGCTGTTTTTT. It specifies CAISESGAGELFF.

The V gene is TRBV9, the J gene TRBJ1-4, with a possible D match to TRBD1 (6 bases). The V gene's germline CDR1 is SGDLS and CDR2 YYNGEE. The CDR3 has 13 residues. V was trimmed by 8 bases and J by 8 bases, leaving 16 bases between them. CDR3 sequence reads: CASSKQGREKLFF. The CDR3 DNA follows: TGTGCCAGTAGCAAACAGGGTAGGGAAAAACTGTTTTTT.

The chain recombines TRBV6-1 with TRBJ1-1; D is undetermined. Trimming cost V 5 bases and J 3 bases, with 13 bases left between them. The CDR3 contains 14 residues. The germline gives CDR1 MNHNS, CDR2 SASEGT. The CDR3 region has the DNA TGTGCCAGCAGTTGGCGGGGTGCGGACACTGAAGCTTTCTTT. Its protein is CASSWRGADTEAFF.

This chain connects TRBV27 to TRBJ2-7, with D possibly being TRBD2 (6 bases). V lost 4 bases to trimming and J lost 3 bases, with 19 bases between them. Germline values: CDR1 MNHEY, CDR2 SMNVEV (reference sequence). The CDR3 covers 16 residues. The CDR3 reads CASSSDPGSFFYEQYF. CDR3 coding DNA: TGTGCCAGCAGTTCGGATCCCGGGAGCTTCTTCTACGAGCAGTACTTC.

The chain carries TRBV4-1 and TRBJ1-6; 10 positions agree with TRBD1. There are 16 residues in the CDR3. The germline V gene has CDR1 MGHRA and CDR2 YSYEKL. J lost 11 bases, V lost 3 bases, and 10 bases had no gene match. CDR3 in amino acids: CASSHHIGTGETPLHF. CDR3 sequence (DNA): TGCGCCAGCAGCCATCATATCGGGACAGGGGAGACACCCCTCCACTTT.

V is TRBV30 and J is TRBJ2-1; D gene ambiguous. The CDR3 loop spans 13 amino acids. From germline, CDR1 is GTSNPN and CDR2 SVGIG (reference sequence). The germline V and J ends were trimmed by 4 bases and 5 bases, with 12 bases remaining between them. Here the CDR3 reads CAWNLAANNEQFF. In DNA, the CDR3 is TGTGCCTGGAATTTAGCCGCAAACAATGAGCAGTTCTTC.

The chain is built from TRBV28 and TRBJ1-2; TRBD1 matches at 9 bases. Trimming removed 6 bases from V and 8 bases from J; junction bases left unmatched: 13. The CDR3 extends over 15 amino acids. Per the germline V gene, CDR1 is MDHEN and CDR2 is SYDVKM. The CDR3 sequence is CASSSHRGRLGGYTF. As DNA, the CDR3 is TGTGCCAGCAGCTCCCACAGGGGGCGCTTGGGAGGCTACACCTTC.

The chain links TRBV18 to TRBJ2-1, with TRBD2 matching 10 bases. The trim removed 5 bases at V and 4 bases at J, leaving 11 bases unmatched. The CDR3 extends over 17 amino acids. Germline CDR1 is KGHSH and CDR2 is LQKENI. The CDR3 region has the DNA TGTGCCAGCTCAATTTCTAGCGGGAGCCCCGGGTACAATGAGCAGTTCTTC. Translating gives CASSISSGSPGYNEQFF.

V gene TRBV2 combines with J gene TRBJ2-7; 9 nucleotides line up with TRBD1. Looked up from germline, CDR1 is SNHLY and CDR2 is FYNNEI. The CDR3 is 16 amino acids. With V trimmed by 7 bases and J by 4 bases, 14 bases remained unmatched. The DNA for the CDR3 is TGTGCCAGCATCAAGAGCCTGACAGGGGGAAGTTACGAGCAGTACTTC. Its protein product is CASIKSLTGGSYEQYF.

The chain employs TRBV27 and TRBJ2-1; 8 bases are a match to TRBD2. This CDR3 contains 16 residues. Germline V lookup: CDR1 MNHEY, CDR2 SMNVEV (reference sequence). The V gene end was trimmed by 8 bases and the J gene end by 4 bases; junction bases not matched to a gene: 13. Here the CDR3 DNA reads TGTGCCAGCGCCCGACCGCCTAGCGGGCGATACAATGAGCAGTTCTTC. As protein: CASARPPSGRYNEQFF.

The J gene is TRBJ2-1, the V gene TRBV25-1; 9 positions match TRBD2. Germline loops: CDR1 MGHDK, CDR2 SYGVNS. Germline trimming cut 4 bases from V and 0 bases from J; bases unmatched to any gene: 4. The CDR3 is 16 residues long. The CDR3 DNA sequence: TGTGCCAGCAGTGGCAGCGGGAGGAACTCCTACAATGAGCAGTTCTTC. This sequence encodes CASSGSGRNSYNEQFF.

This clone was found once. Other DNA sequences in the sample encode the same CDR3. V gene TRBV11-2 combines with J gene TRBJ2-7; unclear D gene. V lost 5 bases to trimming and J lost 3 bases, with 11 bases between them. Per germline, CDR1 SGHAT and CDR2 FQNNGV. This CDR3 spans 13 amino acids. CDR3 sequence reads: CASSVGYSYEQYF. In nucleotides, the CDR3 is TGTGCCAGCAGCGTTGGCTACAGCTACGAGCAGTACTTC.